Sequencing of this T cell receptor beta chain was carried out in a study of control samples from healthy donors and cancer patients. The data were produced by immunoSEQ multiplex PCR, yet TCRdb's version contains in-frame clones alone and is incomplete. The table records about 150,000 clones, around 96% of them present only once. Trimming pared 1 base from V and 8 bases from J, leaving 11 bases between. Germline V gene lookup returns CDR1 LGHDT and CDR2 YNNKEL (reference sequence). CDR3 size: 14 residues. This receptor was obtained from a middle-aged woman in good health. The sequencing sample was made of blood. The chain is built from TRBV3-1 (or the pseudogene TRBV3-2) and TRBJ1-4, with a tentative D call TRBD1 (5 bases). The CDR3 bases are TGTGCCAGCAGCCAAGGTTACAAGGGGGAAAAACTGTTTTTT. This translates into CASSQGYKGEKLFF.